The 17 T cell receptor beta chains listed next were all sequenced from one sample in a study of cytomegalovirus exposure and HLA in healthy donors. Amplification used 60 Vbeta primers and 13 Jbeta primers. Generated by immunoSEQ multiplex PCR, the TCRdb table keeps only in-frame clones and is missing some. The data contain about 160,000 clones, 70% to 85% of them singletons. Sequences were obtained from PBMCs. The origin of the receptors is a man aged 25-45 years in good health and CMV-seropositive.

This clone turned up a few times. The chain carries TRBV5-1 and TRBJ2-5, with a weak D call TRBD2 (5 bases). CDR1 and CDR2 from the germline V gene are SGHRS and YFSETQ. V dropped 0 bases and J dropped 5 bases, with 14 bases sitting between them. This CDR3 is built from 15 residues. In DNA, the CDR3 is TGCGCCAGCAGCTTGGCGGGGATCGGCGAGGAGACCCAGTACTTC. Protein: CASSLAGIGEETQYF.

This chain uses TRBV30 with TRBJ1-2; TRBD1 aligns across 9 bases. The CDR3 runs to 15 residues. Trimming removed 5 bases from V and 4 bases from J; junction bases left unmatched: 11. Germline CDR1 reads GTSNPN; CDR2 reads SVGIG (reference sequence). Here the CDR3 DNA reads TGTGCCTGGGGGGCCCTTGGACAGGGGAGCTATGGCTACACCTTC. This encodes CAWGALGQGSYGYTF. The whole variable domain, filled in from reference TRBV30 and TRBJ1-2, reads SQTIHQWPATLVQPVGSPLSLECTVEGTSNPNLYWYRQAAGRGLQLLFYSVGIGQISSEVPQNLSASRPQDRQFILSSKKLLLSDSGFYLCAWGALGQGSYGYTFGSGTRLTVV.

CDR3 nucleotide sequence: TGTGCCAGTACCCTTGAGGTAGCGAACACCGGGGAGCTGTTTTTT. Residues: CASTLEVANTGELFF. The chain uses TRBV19 and TRBJ2-2; unclear D gene. Trimming pared 7 bases from V and 0 bases from J, leaving 12 bases between. The germline V gene has CDR1 LNHDA and CDR2 SQIVND (reference sequence). CDR3 length: 15 residues. Based on the CDR3 plus reference TRBV19 and TRBJ2-2, the full variable domain is DGGITQSPKYLFRKEGQNVTLSCEQNLNHDAMYWYRQDPGQGLRLIYYSQIVNDFQKGDIAEGYSVSREKKESFPLTVTSAQKNPTAFYLCASTLEVANTGELFFGEGSRLTVL.

The chain's CDR3 is CASSPSGYTQYF. CDR3 sequence (DNA): TGTGCCAGCAGCCCCAGCGGGTATACGCAGTATTTT. V is TRBV4-2 and J is TRBJ2-3; possible D gene TRBD2, 6 bases. Germline lookup yields CDR1 LGHNA and CDR2 YNFKEQ. CDR3 length: 12 amino acids. The V and J ends lost 4 bases and 7 bases respectively, with 9 bases between them.

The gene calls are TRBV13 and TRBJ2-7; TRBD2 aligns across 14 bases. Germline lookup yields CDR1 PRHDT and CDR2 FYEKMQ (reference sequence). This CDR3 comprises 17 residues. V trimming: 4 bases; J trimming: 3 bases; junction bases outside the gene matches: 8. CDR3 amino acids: CASSSYGLAGGIYEQYF. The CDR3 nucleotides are TGTGCCAGCAGCTCCTACGGACTAGCGGGGGGCATCTACGAGCAGTACTTC.

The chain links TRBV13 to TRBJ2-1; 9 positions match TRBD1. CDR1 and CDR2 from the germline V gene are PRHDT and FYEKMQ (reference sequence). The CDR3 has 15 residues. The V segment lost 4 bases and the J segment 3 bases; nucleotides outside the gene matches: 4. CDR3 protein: CASSSGTGSYNEQFF. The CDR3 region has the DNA TGTGCCAGCAGCTCCGGGACAGGGAGCTACAATGAGCAGTTCTTC. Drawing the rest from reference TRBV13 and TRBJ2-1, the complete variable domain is AAGVIQSPRHLIKEKRETATLKCYPIPRHDTVYWYQQGPGQDPQFLISFYEKMQSDKGSIPDRFSAQQFSDYHSELNMSSLELGDSALYFCASSSGTGSYNEQFFGPGTRLTVL.

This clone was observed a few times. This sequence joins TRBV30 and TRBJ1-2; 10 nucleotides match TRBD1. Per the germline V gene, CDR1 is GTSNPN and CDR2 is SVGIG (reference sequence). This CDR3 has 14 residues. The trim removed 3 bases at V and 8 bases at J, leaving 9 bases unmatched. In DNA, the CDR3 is TGTGCCTGGAGGATGCGGGACAGGGGATCCGGCTACACCTTC. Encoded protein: CAWRMRDRGSGYTF.

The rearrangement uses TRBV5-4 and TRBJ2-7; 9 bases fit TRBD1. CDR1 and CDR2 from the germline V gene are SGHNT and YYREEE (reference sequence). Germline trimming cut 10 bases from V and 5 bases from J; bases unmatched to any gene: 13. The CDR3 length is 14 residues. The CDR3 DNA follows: TGTGCCTTCGCTATGACAGGGGGACCCGACGAGCAGTACTTC. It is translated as CAFAMTGGPDEQYF. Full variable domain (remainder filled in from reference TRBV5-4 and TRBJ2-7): ETGVTQSPTHLIKTRGQQVTLRCSSQSGHNTVSWYQQALGQGPQFIFQYYREEENGRGNFPPRFSGLQFPNYSSELNVNALELDDSALYLCAFAMTGGPDEQYFGPGTRLTVT.

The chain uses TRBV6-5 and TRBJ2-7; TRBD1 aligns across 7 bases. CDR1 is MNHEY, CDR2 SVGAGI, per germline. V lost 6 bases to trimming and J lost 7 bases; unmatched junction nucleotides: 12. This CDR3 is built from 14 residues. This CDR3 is CASSLSGQPWEQYF. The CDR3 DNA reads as TGTGCCAGCAGCTTGTCGGGACAGCCCTGGGAGCAGTACTTC.

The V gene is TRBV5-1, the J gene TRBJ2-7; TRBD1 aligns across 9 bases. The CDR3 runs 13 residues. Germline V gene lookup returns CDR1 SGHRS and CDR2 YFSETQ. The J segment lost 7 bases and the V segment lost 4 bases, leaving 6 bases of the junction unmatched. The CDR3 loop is CASSRTGVGEQYF. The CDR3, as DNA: TGCGCCAGCAGCAGGACAGGGGTGGGGGAGCAGTACTTC.

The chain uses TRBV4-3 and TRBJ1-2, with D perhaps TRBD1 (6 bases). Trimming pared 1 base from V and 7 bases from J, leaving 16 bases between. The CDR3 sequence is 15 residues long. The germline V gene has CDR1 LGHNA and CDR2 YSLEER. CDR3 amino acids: CASSQVRGGQRGYTF. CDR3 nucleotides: TGCGCCAGCAGCCAAGTGAGGGGGGGGCAGCGTGGCTACACCTTC.

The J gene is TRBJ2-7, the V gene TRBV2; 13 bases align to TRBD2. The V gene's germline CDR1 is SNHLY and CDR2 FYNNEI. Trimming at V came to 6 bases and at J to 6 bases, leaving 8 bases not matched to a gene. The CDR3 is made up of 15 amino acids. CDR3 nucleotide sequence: TGTGCCAGCAGAACCGGGACTAGCGGGGCTGGCGAGCAGTACTTC. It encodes CASRTGTSGAGEQYF.

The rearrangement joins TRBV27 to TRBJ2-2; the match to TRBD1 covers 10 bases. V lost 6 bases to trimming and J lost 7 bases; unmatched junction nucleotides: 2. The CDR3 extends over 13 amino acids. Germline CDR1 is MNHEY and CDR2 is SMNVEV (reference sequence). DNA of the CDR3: TGTGCCAGCAGAGGGACAGGGGTCGGGGAGCTGTTTTTT. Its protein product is CASRGTGVGELFF.

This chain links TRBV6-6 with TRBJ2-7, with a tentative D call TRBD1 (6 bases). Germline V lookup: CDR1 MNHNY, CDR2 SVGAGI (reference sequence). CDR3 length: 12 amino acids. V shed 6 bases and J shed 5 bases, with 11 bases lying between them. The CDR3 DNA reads TGTGCCAGCAGGCACAGGGCGGACGAGCAGTACTTC. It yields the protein CASRHRADEQYF.

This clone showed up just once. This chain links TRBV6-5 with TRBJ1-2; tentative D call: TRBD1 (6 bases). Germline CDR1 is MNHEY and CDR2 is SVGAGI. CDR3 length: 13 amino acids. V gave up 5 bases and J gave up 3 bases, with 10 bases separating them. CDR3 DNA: TGTGCCAGCAGTCGTGGACAGTACTATGGCTACACCTTC. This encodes CASSRGQYYGYTF.

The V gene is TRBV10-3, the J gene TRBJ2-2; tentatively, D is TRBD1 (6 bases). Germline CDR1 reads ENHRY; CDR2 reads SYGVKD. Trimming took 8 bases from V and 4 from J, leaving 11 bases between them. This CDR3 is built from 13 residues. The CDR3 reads CAIPRGRTGELFF. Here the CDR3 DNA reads TGTGCCATCCCCAGGGGCCGCACCGGGGAGCTGTTTTTT.

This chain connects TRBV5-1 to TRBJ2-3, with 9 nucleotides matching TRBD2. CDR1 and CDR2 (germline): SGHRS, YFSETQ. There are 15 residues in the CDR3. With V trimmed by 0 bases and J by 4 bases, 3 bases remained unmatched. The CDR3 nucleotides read TGCGCCAGCAGCTTGGGGCTAGCGGGGCCAGATACGCAGTATTTT. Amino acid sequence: CASSLGLAGPDTQYF.